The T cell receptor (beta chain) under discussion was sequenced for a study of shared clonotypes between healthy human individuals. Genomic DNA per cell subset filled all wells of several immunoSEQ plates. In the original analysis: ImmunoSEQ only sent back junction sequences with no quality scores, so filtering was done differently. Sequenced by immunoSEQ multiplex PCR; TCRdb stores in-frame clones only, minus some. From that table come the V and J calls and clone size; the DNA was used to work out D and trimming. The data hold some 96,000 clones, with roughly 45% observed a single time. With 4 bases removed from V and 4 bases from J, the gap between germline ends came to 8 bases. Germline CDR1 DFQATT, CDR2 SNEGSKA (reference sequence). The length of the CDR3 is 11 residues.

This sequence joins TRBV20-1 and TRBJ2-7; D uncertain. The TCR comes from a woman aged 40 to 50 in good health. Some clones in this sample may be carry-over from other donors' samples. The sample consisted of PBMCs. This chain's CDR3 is CSANLAYEQYF. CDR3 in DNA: TGCAGTGCTAACCTGGCGTACGAGCAGTACTTC.